Each of the 20 T cell receptor beta chains below was sequenced from the same sample in a study of regulatory T cells in long-lasting Graves disease. Sample time point: newly diagnosed GD, antithyroid drugs for less than 3 months. The TCR library used RNA extracted from PBMCs. Investigators prepared the TCR beta libraries by applying iRepertoire HTBI primers and Arm-PCR of CDR3 regions. In TCRdb, the multiplex PCR reads were re-called with MiXCR into one record per CDR3 protein. Seen here are 440,000 or so distinct CDR3 sequences, 16% observed once, and the top ten hold around 11%. The sample was also reused in another study, on T cells in Graves' hyperthyroidism and ophthalmopathy.

Sequencing was performed on peripheral blood mononuclear cells (PBMCs), taken at new diagnosis, from a patient treated with antithyroid drugs. These receptors originate from a woman younger than 45 with Graves disease.

This clonotype was seen many times. The rearrangement joins TRBV18 to TRBJ2-1; 8 bases agree with TRBD1. V lost 5 bases to trimming and J lost 8 bases; unmatched junction nucleotides: 11. In germline, CDR1 is KGHSH, CDR2 LQKENI. The CDR3 spans 15 residues. CDR3 protein: CASSDRGVISYEQFF. The CDR3 DNA is TGTGCCAGCTCAGACAGGGGTGTTATTTCGTATGAGCAGTTCTTC. The whole variable domain, filled in from reference TRBV18 and TRBJ2-1, reads NAGVMQNPRHLVRRRGQEARLRCSPMKGHSHVYWYRQLPEEGLKFMVYLQKENIIDESGMPKERFSAEFPKEGPSILRIQQVVRGDSAAYFCASSDRGVISYEQFFGPGTRLTVL.

The table lists this clonotype with many counts. The chain combines TRBV28 with TRBJ1-5, with D uncertain. The CDR3 totals 13 residues. The V gene's germline CDR1 is MDHEN and CDR2 SYDVKM. Trimming took 5 bases from V and 7 from J, leaving 12 bases between them. The CDR3 DNA sequence: TGTGCCAGCAGTCCGACCGGGGTCCAGCCCCAGCATTTT. Protein sequence: CASSPTGVQPQHF.

In this sample, this clonotype turned up many times. The rearrangement joins TRBV28 to TRBJ2-7; TRBD1 might be the D (6 bases). V lost 7 bases and J 1 base, leaving 14 bases between the germline ends. Germline V gene lookup returns CDR1 MDHEN and CDR2 SYDVKM. The CDR3 extends over 14 amino acids. CDR3 amino acids: CASNKKTGSYEQYF. The CDR3 DNA reads TGTGCCAGCAATAAAAAGACAGGATCCTACGAGCAGTACTTC. Full variable domain (outside the CDR3, taken from reference TRBV28 and TRBJ2-7): DVKVTQSSRYLVKRTGEKVFLECVQDMDHENMFWYRQDPGLGLRLIYFSYDVKMKEKGDIPEGYSVSREKKERFSLILESASTNQTSMYLCASNKKTGSYEQYFGPGTRLTVT.

The rearrangement links TRBV25-1 to TRBJ2-1, with D perhaps matching TRBD2 (6 bases). The closer fit of TRBJ2-5 to the DNA end suggests the J call may be wrong. The CDR3 loop spans 12 amino acids. CDR1 and CDR2 from the germline V gene are MGHDK and SYGVNS. The CDR3 loop reads CASNPGEETQYF. CDR3 bases: TGTGCCAGCAACCCGGGGGAAGAGACCCAGTACTTC.

This clonotype was seen more than once but under ten times. CDR3 region: CASSTRVGYGYTF. In DNA, the CDR3 is TGTGCCAGCAGCACCAGGGTTGGCTATGGCTACACCTTC. This sequence joins TRBV9 and TRBJ1-2, with D maybe TRBD1 (5 bases). The CDR3 contains 13 residues. The V end lost 4 bases, the J end lost 4 bases, and 11 bases lay between the germline ends. Germline lookup yields CDR1 SGDLS and CDR2 YYNGEE. The full variable domain, its missing parts supplied by reference TRBV9 and TRBJ1-2, is DSGVTQTPKHLITATGQRVTLRCSPRSGDLSVYWYQQSLDQGLQFLIQYYNGEERAKGNILERFSAQQFPDLHSELNLSSLELGDSALYFCASSTRVGYGYTFGSGTRLTVV.

This clonotype was seen repeatedly, ten times or more. The chain combines TRBV6-2 or TRBV6-3 with TRBJ2-7, with 7 bases that match TRBD1. Germline lookup yields CDR1 MNHEY and CDR2 SVGEGT. With 3 bases clipped from V and 4 bases from J, the junction kept 6 bases outside the gene matches. This CDR3 has 14 residues. CDR3 amino acids: CASSYLGQRYEQYF. As DNA, the CDR3 is TGTGCCAGCAGTTATCTGGGACAGCGTTACGAGCAGTACTTC.

This clonotype has at least ten counts. V gene TRBV6-1 combines with J gene TRBJ2-3, with 12 bases identical to TRBD2. V shed 5 bases and J 2 bases; nucleotides not matched to a gene: 5. Germline V gene lookup returns CDR1 MNHNS and CDR2 SASEGT. The CDR3 contains 16 residues. The CDR3 region is CASSKGTSGFTDTQYF. For the CDR3, the DNA is TGTGCCAGCAGTAAGGGGACTAGCGGGTTCACAGATACGCAGTATTTT.

A note on this clonotype: It may be a read error: a sequence one base away is much more abundant. The rearrangement joins TRBV11-2 to TRBJ1-2; D is ambiguous. The germline V gene encodes CDR1 SGHAT and CDR2 FQNNGV. The CDR3 covers 14 residues. The CDR3 sequence is CASSRSPGNYGCTF. CDR3 nucleotides: TGTGCCAGCAGCCGCAGCCCCGGGAACTATGGCTGCACCTTC.

This clonotype has at least ten counts. The V call is TRBV28, the J call TRBJ2-7, with a weak D call TRBD1 (6 bases). Trimming pared 7 bases from V and 1 base from J, leaving 14 bases between. This CDR3 region has 14 residues. Germline V gives CDR1 MDHEN, CDR2 SYDVKM. Here the CDR3 reads CASTRGPTSYEQYF. The CDR3 bases are TGTGCCAGCACCAGGGGCCCAACTTCCTACGAGCAGTACTTC.

This clonotype was picked up many times. The chain links TRBV28 to TRBJ1-2; a weak D match, TRBD1 (6 bases). The CDR3 sequence is 13 residues long. Germline CDR1 is MDHEN and CDR2 is SYDVKM. CDR3 DNA sequence: TGTGCAAGCGGGAGGGGGAAAGGAGATGGCTACACCTTC. It codes for CASGRGKGDGYTF.

This clonotype was counted at least ten times. The chain has TRBV10-2 and TRBJ2-1; 9 bases are shared with TRBD2. The CDR3 loop spans 14 amino acids. V lost 5 bases and J lost 6; bases outside the gene matches: 5. The germline V gene encodes CDR1 WSHSY and CDR2 SAAADI. In nucleotides, the CDR3 is TGCGCCAGCAGTCGACTAGCGGTGGCCAATGAGCAGTTCTTC. Amino acids: CASSRLAVANEQFF.

The sample holds a few counts of this clonotype. The junction shows a germline mismatch at one end, possibly a read error. The rearrangement joins TRBV6-1 to TRBJ2-3, with 10 positions matching TRBD2. The germline gives CDR1 MNHNS, CDR2 SASEGT. The CDR3 runs 16 residues. CDR3 loop: CASSPVAGGHSPPQNF. In nucleotides, the CDR3 is TGTGCCAGCAGCCCCGTAGCGGGAGGCCATAGCCCTCCGCAGAATTTT.

The table lists this clonotype with many counts. The J gene is TRBJ2-1, the V gene TRBV7-9, with D unresolved. CDR1 SEHNR and CDR2 FQNEAQ come from the germline V gene (reference sequence). V was pared by 5 bases and J by 12 bases, with 17 bases between. The CDR3 has 13 amino acids. This chain's CDR3 is CASSPTGPHGQFF. CDR3 DNA sequence: TGTGCCAGCAGCCCCACCGGCCCCCACGGGCAGTTCTTC.

The table lists this clonotype with many counts. The chain uses TRBV28 and TRBJ2-4; a possible D gene is TRBD2 (6 bases). The CDR3 length is 16 residues. With 8 bases removed from V and 8 bases from J, the gap between germline ends came to 25 bases. The germline gives CDR1 MDHEN, CDR2 SYDVKM. The CDR3 loop reads CASCVSEGVAGDIQYF. CDR3 nucleotide sequence: TGTGCCAGCTGCGTTTCGGAGGGCGTAGCCGGAGACATTCAGTACTTC. The entire variable domain, with the rest obtained from reference TRBV28 and TRBJ2-4, is as follows: DVKVTQSSRYLVKRTGEKVFLECVQDMDHENMFWYRQDPGLGLRLIYFSYDVKMKEKGDIPEGYSVSREKKERFSLILESASTNQTSMYLCASCVSEGVAGDIQYFGAGTRLSVL.

This clonotype was detected ten times or more. This chain connects TRBV28 to TRBJ2-5; 9 bases are shared with TRBD1. Germline CDR1 is MDHEN and CDR2 is SYDVKM. The CDR3 sequence is 16 residues long. With V trimmed by 2 bases and J by 3 bases, 7 bases remained unmatched. The CDR3 DNA follows: TGTGCCAGCAGTTTAATCGGGACAGGGATGGAAGAGACCCAGTACTTC. This translates into CASSLIGTGMEETQYF.

This clonotype was recorded many times. This chain links TRBV12-3 or TRBV12-4 with TRBJ2-5; no reliable D call. Between the trimmed V and J ends, which lost 6 bases and 5 bases, there was a span of 10 bases. The CDR3 length is 12 residues. CDR3 in amino acids: CASSRVGETQYF. As DNA, the CDR3 is TGTGCCAGCAGCCGCGTCGGGGAGACCCAGTACTTC.

As to this clonotype: A much larger clone lies one base from this, so it may be a read error. The J gene is TRBJ2-1, the V gene TRBV11-2; possible D gene TRBD2, 5 bases. This CDR3 region has 14 residues. CDR1 and CDR2 from the germline V gene are SGHAT and FQNNGV. The germline V and J ends were trimmed by 5 bases and 10 bases, with 18 bases remaining between them. The CDR3 DNA sequence: TGTGCCAGCAGCCCCACTTACGCGGGCTACGAGCAGTTCTTC. Protein: CASSPTYAGYEQFF.

There are many counts of this clonotype. The CDR3 reads CASSLPASGTYEQYF. CDR3 coding DNA: TGTGCCAGCAGTCTCCCGGCTAGCGGTACCTACGAGCAGTACTTC. V is TRBV28 and J is TRBJ2-7, with 7 bases that match TRBD2. Germline loops: CDR1 MDHEN, CDR2 SYDVKM. This CDR3 is 15 amino acids long. The trim removed 5 bases at V and 2 bases at J, leaving 9 bases unmatched.

This clonotype was seen repeatedly, ten times or more. V usage is TRBV7-9 and J usage is TRBJ2-7; D may be TRBD1 or TRBD2 (5 bases each). The CDR3 totals 16 residues. CDR1 and CDR2 (germline): SEHNR, FQNEAQ (reference sequence). V was cut by 2 bases and J by 1 base, with 15 bases left in between. CDR3 sequence reads: CASSLWGKDRSYEQYF. Here the CDR3 DNA reads TGTGCCAGCAGCTTATGGGGGAAGGATCGATCCTACGAGCAGTACTTC. Complete variable domain (other parts from reference TRBV7-9 and TRBJ2-7): DTGVSQNPRHKITKRGQNVTFRCDPISEHNRLYWYRQTLGQGPEFLTYFQNEAQLEKSRLLSDRFSAERPKGSFSTLEIQRTEQGDSAMYLCASSLWGKDRSYEQYFGPGTRLTVT.

At least ten counts were recorded for this clonotype. This sequence joins TRBV18 and TRBJ2-7; weak D call: TRBD2 (5 bases). This CDR3 is built from 16 residues. Germline-derived CDR1 and CDR2 are KGHSH and LQKENI. Trimming pared 2 bases from V and 1 base from J, leaving 15 bases between. CDR3 amino acids: CASSPRGGVGSYEQYF. The CDR3 DNA follows: TGTGCCAGCTCACCAAGAGGAGGAGTTGGGTCCTACGAGCAGTACTTC.